This section outlines one T cell receptor (beta chain) sequence together with its context. The antigen remains unidentified. The data belong to a study of cytomegalovirus exposure and HLA in healthy donors. Overall study findings and caveats: Some public TCRs appeared in many individuals, while most sequences were rare.

The PCR was carried out with 60 Vbeta primers and 13 Jbeta primers. Data came from immunoSEQ multiplex PCR; TCRdb stores just in-frame clones and leaves some out. The table lists about 140,000 clones, about three quarters of them singletons. The CDR3 runs 15 residues. V lost 3 bases, J lost 6 bases, and 18 bases lay in between. In germline, CDR1 is SNHLY, CDR2 FYNNEI. The chain recombines TRBV2 with TRBJ2-7; TRBD2 is a possible D gene (6 bases). This receptor was identified in a middle-aged man in good health and CMV-seronegative. The sequencing input was PBMCs. The CDR3, as DNA: TGTGCCAGCAGTGATCGGGCTAGCGACTATCGCGAGCAGTACTTC. Translated: CASSDRASDYREQYF.